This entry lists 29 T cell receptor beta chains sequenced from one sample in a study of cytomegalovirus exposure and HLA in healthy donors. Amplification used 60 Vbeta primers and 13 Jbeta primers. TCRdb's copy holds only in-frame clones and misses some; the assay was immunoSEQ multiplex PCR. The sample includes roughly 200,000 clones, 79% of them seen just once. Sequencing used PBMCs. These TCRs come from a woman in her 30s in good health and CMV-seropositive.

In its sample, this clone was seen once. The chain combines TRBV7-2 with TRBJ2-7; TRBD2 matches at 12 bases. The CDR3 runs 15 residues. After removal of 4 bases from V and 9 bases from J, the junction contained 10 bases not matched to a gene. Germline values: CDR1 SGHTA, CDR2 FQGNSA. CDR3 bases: TGTGCCAGCAGCTCTCCCGGACTAGCGGGATCCGGGCAGTACTTC. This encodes CASSSPGLAGSGQYF.

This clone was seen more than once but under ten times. This chain's CDR3 is CASSLGLGASGAWAQYF. For the CDR3, the DNA is TGTGCCAGCAGCTTAGGTCTCGGCGCTAGCGGGGCTTGGGCCCAGTACTTC. The gene calls are TRBV11-3 and TRBJ2-5; 9 nucleotides align to TRBD2. The CDR3 is made up of 17 amino acids. Trimming cost V 1 base and J 9 bases; bases outside gene matches: 15. Germline V lookup: CDR1 SGHNT, CDR2 YENEEA.

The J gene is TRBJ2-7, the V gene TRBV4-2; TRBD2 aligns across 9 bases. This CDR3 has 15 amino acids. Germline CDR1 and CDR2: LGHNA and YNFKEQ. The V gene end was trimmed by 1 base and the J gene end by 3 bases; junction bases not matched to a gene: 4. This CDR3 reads CASSQASGDVYEQYF. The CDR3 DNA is TGTGCCAGCAGCCAAGCTAGCGGGGACGTCTACGAGCAGTACTTC.

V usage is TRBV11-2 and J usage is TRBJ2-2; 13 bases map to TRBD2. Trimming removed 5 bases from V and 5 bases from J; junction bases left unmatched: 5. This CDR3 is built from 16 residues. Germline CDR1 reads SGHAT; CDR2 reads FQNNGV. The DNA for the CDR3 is TGTGCCAGCAGCGGCCGGACTAGCGGGAGAACCGGGGAGCTGTTTTTT. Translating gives CASSGRTSGRTGELFF.

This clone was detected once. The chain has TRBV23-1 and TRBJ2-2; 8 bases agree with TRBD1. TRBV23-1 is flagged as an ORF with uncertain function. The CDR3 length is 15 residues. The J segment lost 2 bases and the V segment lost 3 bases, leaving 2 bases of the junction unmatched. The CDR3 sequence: CASSHGQGNTGELFF. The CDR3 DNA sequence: TGCGCCAGCAGTCACGGACAGGGCAACACCGGGGAGCTGTTTTTT.

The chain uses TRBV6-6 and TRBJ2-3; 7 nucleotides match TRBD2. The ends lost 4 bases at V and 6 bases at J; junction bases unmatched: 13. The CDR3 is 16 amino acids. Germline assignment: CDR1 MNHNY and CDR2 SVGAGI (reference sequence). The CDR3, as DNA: TGTGCCAGCAGTTCGTTCTCTAGCGGTCCAGGGGATACGCAGTATTTT. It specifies CASSSFSSGPGDTQYF.

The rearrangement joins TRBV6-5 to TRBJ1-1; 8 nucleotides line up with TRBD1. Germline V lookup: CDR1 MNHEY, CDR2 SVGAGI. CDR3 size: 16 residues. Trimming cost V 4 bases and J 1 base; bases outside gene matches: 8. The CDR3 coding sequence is TGTGCCAGCAGTTCTCAGGGGGCGGGGAGGAACACTGAAGCTTTCTTT. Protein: CASSSQGAGRNTEAFF.

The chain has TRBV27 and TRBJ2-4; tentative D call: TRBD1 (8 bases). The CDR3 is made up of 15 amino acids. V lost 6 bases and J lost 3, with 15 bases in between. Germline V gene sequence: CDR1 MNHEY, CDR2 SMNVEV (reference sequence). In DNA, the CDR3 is TGTGCCAGCAGCAAGACAGGGGAGGGCAAAAACATTCAGTACTTC. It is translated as CASSKTGEGKNIQYF.

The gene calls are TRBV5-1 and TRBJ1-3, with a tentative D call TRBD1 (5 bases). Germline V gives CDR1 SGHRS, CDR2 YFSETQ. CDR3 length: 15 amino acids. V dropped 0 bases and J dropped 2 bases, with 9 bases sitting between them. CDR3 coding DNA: TGCGCCAGCAGCTTGGCGTGGGGGGCTGGAAACACCATATATTTT. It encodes CASSLAWGAGNTIYF.

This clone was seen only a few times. CDR3 nucleotide sequence: TGTGCCAGCAGCGAAAGGGGACAGGGGAATGCCTACGAGCAGTACTTC. Residues: CASSERGQGNAYEQYF. The genes are TRBV11-2 and TRBJ2-7; 10 bases are a match to TRBD1. V dropped 5 bases and J dropped 2; count of bases not matched to a gene: 9. CDR1 is SGHAT and CDR2 is FQNNGV in the germline V gene. The CDR3 extends over 16 amino acids.

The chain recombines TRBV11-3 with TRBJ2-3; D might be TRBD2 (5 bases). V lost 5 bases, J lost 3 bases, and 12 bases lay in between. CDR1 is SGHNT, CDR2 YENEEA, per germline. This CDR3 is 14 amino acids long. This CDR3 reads CASSPAGYTDTQYF. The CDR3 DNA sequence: TGTGCCAGCAGCCCGGCGGGCTATACAGATACGCAGTATTTT.

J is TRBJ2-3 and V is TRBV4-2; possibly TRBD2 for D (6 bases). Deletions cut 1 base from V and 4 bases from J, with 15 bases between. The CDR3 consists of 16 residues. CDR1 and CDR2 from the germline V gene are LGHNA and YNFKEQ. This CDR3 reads CASSQGESRRADTQYF. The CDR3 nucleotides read TGTGCCAGCAGCCAAGGGGAGTCCCGGAGGGCAGATACGCAGTATTTT.

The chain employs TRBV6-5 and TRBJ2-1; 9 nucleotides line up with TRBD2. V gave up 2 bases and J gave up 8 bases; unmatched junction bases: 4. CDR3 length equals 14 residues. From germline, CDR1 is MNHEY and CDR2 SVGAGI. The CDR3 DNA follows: TGTGCCAGCAGTTACGGCGGGGGGGCTGATGAGCAGTTCTTC. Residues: CASSYGGGADEQFF.

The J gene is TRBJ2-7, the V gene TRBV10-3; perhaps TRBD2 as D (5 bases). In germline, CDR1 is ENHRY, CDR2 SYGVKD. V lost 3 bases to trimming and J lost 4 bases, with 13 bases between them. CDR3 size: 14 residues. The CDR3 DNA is TGTGCCATCAGTGATGCGTCACGCGGGTACGAGCAGTACTTC. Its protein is CAISDASRGYEQYF.

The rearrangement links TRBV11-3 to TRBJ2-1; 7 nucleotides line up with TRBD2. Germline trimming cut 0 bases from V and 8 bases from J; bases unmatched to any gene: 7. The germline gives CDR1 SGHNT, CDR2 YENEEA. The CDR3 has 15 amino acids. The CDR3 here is CASSLEREISDEQFF. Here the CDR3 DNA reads TGTGCCAGCAGCTTAGAGCGGGAGATAAGCGATGAGCAGTTCTTC.

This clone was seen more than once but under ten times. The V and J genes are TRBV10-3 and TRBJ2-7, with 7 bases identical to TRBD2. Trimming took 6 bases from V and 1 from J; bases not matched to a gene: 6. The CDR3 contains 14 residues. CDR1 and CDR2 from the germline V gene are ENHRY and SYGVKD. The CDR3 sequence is CAISSRGSSYEQYF. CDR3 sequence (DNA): TGTGCCATCAGCTCGCGGGGGTCATCCTACGAGCAGTACTTC.

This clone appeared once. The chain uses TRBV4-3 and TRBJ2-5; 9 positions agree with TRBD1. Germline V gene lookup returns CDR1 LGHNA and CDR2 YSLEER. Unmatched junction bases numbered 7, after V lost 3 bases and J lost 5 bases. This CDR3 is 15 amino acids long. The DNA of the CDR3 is TGCGCCAGCAGCCAGGACAGGGGCATCGGGGAGACCCAGTACTTC. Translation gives CASSQDRGIGETQYF.

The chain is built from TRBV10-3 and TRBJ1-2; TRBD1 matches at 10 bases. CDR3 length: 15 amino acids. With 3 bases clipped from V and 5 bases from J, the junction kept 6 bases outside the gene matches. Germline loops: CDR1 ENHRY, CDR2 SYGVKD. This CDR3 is CAISDLGQGDYGYTF. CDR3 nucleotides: TGTGCCATCAGTGATTTAGGACAGGGGGATTATGGCTACACCTTC.

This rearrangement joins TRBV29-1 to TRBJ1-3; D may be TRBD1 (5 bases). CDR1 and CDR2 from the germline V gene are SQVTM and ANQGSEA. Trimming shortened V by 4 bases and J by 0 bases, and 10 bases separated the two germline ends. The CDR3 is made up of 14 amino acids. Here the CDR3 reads CSVAGILSGNTIYF. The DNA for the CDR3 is TGCAGCGTTGCAGGGATTCTCTCTGGAAACACCATATATTTT.

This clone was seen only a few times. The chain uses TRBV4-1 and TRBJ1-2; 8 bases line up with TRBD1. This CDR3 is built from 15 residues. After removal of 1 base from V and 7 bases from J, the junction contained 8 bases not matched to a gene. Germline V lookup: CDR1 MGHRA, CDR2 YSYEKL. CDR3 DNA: TGCGCCAGCAGCCAAGGAATCAGGGGGCGGGTTGGCTACACCTTC. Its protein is CASSQGIRGRVGYTF.

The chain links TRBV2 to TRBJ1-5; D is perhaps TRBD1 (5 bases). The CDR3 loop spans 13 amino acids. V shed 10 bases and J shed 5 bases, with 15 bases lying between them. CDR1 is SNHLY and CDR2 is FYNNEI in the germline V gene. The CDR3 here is CATKRGGDQPQHF. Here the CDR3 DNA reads TGTGCCACCAAAAGGGGTGGTGATCAGCCCCAGCATTTT.

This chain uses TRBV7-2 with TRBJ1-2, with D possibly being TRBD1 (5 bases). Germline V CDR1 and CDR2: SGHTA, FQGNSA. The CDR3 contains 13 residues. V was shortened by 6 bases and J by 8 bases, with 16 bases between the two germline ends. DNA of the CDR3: TGTGCCAGCAGTCGAGGAGGGGTCGGAGGCTACACCTTC. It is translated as CASSRGGVGGYTF.

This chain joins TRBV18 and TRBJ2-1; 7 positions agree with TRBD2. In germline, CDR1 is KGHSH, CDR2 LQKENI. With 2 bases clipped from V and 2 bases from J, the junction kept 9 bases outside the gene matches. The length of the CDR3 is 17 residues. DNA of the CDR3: TGTGCCAGCTCACCAGTCGGGACTACCACTGCCTACAATGAGCAGTTCTTC. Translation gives CASSPVGTTTAYNEQFF.

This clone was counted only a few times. The chain's CDR3 is CASSQTRNYGYTF. CDR3 sequence (DNA): TGCGCCAGCAGTCAAACGCGAAACTATGGCTACACCTTC. The chain recombines TRBV23-1 with TRBJ1-2; D gene uncertain. TRBV23-1 is an open reading frame whose function is uncertain. V was pared by 2 bases and J by 2 bases, with 6 bases between. This CDR3 contains 13 residues.

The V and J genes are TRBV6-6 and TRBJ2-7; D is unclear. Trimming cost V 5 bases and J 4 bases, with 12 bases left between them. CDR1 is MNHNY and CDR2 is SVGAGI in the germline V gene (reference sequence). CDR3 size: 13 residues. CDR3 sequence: CASSQPEKYEQYF. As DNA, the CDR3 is TGTGCCAGCAGTCAACCTGAGAAATACGAGCAGTACTTC.

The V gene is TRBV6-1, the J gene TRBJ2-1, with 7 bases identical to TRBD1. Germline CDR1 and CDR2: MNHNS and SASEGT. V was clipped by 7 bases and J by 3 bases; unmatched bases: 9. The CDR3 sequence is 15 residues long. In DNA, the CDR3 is TGTGCCAGCATCCACAGGGGCACTAACTACAATGAGCAGTTCTTC. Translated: CASIHRGTNYNEQFF.

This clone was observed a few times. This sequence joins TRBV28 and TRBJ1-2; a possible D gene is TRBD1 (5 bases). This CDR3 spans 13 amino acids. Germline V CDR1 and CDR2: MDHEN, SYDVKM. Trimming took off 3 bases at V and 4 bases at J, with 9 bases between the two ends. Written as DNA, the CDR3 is TGTGCCAGCAGTTTTGGCAGGGCCTATGGCTACACCTTC. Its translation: CASSFGRAYGYTF.

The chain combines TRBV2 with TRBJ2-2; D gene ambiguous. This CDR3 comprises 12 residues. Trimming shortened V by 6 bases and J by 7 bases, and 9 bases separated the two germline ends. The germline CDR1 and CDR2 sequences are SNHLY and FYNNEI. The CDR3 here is CASRAASGELFF. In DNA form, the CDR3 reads TGTGCCAGCAGGGCAGCGAGCGGGGAGCTGTTTTTT.

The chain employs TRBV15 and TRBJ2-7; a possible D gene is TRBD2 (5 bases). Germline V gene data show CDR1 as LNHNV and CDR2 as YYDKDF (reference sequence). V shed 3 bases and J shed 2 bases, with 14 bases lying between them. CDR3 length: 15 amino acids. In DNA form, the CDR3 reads TGTGCCACCAGCAGGGACCGGGGAAGCGCCTACGAGCAGTACTTC. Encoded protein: CATSRDRGSAYEQYF.